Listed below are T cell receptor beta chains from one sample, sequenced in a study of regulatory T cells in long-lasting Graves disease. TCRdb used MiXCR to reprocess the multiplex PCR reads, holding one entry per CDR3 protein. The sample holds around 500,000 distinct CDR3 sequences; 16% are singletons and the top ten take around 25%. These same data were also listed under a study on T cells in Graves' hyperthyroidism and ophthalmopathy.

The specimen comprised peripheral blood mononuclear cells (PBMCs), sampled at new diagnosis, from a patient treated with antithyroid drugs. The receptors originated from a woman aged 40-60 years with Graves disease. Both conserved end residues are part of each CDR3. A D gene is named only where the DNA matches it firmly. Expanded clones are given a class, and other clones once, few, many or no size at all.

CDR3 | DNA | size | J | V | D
CASSSGQGTTEAFF | TGTGCCAGCAGCTCGGGACAGGGTACGACTGAAGCTTTCTTT | many | TRBJ1-1 | TRBV5-8 | TRBD1
CAISEGRYGHGVGTQYF | TGTGCCATCAGTGAGGGACGCTATGGACACGGAGTGGGGACCCAGTACTTC | . | TRBJ2-5 | TRBV10-3 | .
CASSSTPYTEAFF | TGTGCCAGCAGTTCGACACCATACACTGAAGCTTTCTTT | . | TRBJ1-1 | TRBV27 | .
CASKPGQLDYQPQHF | TGTGCCAGCAAGCCTGGACAGTTAGATTATCAGCCCCAGCATTTT | . | TRBJ1-5 | TRBV6-1 | .
CAISIWTGPYEQYF | TGTGCCATTAGTATCTGGACAGGGCCCTACGAGCAGTACTTC | many | TRBJ2-7 | TRBV10-3 | TRBD1
CASSQDTTGLSDTQYF | TGTGCCAGCAGCCAAGATACAACAGGGCTCTCAGATACGCAGTATTTT | many | TRBJ2-3 | TRBV3-1 | .
CASSPTGQTNSGNTIYF | TGCGCCAGCAGCCCGACTGGACAGACAAACTCTGGAAACACCATATATTTT | few | TRBJ1-3 | TRBV5-1 | .
CASSPVGEVGYTF | TGTGCCAGCTCACCAGTGGGGGAGGTTGGCTACACCTTC | few | TRBJ1-2 | TRBV18 | .
CAWRGRMGRNYGYTF | TGTGCCTGGAGGGGGCGTATGGGACGGAACTATGGCTACACCTTC | many | TRBJ1-2 | TRBV30 | .
CASSLGGAGLYEQYF | TGTGCCAGCAGCTTAGGAGGAGCAGGGTTATACGAGCAGTACTTC | few | TRBJ2-7 | TRBV7-2 | .
CASSVSTSGVTSSYNEQFF | TGTGCCAGCAGTGTTTCGACTAGCGGGGTAACGAGCTCCTACAATGAGCAGTTCTTC | many | TRBJ2-1 | TRBV6-1 | TRBD2
CASSMGSSSGNTIYF | TGTGCCAGCAGTATGGGCAGTAGCTCTGGAAACACCATATATTTT | many | TRBJ1-3 | TRBV6-1 | .
CASPGELANYGYTF | TGTGCCAGCCCCGGGGAGCTCGCTAACTATGGCTACACCTTC | many | TRBJ1-2 | TRBV6-1 | .
CASSLEVEKLFF | TGTGCCAGCAGCTTAGAGGTTGAAAAACTGTTTTTT | few | TRBJ1-4 | TRBV7-9 | .
CASSESRGRYNEQFF | TGTGCCAGCAGTGAATCGCGGGGGCGTTACAATGAGCAGTTCTTC | few | TRBJ2-1 | TRBV25-1 | .
CAISEAGRRAFF | TGTGCCATCAGTGAGGCCGGGAGGAGAGCTTTCTTT | many | TRBJ1-1 | TRBV10-3 | .
CASSVLDEQFF | TGTGCCAGCAGTGTTTTGGATGAGCAGTTCTTC | many | TRBJ2-1 | TRBV2 | .
CASSTFSGGSYEQYF | TGTGCCAGTAGTACCTTTAGCGGGGGGTCCTACGAGCAGTACTTC | . | TRBJ2-7 | TRBV19 | TRBD2
CASSRASGEQTQYF | TGCGCCAGCAGTCGGGCTAGCGGGGAGCAAACCCAGTACTTC | . | TRBJ2-5 | TRBV5-1 | TRBD2
CASSQVDYRQETQYF | TGTGCCAGCAGCCAAGTTGATTACCGGCAAGAGACCCAGTACTTC | many | TRBJ2-5 | TRBV3-1 | .
CASSADNRAKNIQYF | TGTGCCAGCAGTGCGGATAACAGAGCCAAAAACATTCAGTACTTC | many | TRBJ2-4 | TRBV28 | .
CASSLKAKNIQYF | TGTGCCAGCAGCCTAAAAGCCAAAAACATTCAGTACTTC | few | TRBJ2-4 | TRBV3-1 | .
CASTHLMGTGELFF | TGTGCCAGCACCCATTTAATGGGCACCGGGGAGCTGTTTTTT | few | TRBJ2-2 | TRBV28 | .
CASSSTRSQGLFTGELFF | TGTGCCAGCAGCTCTACCCGGTCGCAGGGGCTATTCACCGGGGAGCTGTTTTTT | few | TRBJ2-2 | TRBV3-1 | .
CASSQDQGYEQYF | TGTGCCAGCAGCCAAGATCAAGGCTACGAGCAGTACTTC | few | TRBJ2-7 | TRBV3-1 | .
CASSLGTGSGQPQHF | TGTGCCAGCAGTTTAGGGACAGGGTCGGGACAGCCCCAGCATTTT | many | TRBJ1-5 | TRBV12-3/TRBV12-4 | TRBD1
CSVGLGVIWNEQYF | TGCAGCGTCGGTCTTGGGGTGATCTGGAACGAGCAGTACTTC | few | TRBJ2-7 | TRBV29-1 | .
CSARVMDATNEKLFF | TGCAGCGCCCGGGTGATGGATGCAACTAATGAAAAACTGTTTTTT | few | TRBJ1-4 | TRBV29-1 | .
CSVRWGANVLTF | TGCAGCGTCCGCTGGGGGGCCAACGTCCTGACTTTC | few | TRBJ2-6 | TRBV29-1 | .
CASSTNLRTQYF | TGTGCCAGCAGTACAAATTTAAGGACCCAGTACTTC | . | TRBJ2-5 | TRBV14 | .
CASSSPRSSGNTIYF | TGTGCCAGCAGTTCCCCCAGGAGCTCTGGAAACACCATATATTTT | few | TRBJ1-3 | TRBV12-3/TRBV12-4 | .
CASSRPDRDRENTEAFF | TGCGCCAGCAGCCGGCCGGACCGGGACAGAGAGAACACTGAAGCTTTCTTT | . | TRBJ1-1 | TRBV5-1 | TRBD1
CASSLGTGPNTEAFF | TGCGCCAGCAGCCTGGGGACAGGGCCGAACACTGAAGCTTTCTTT | many | TRBJ1-1 | TRBV4-1 | TRBD1
CASSEDAGGADTQYF | TGTGCCAGCAGTGAAGATGCTGGGGGCGCAGATACGCAGTATTTT | many | TRBJ2-3 | TRBV2 | .
CASSLTSGGNTGELFF | TGCGCCAGCAGCTTGACTAGCGGGGGTAACACCGGGGAGCTGTTTTTT | few | TRBJ2-2 | TRBV5-1 | TRBD2
CASSYAPTDRGEETQYF | TGTGCCAGCAGTTACGCCCCAACCGACAGGGGAGAAGAGACCCAGTACTTC | many | TRBJ2-5 | TRBV6-2/TRBV6-3 | TRBD1
CASSSIRNTEAFF | TGTGCCAGCTCATCCATCCGGAACACTGAAGCTTTCTTT | many | TRBJ1-1 | TRBV18 | .
CASSETLGQGKAFF | TGTGCCAGCAGTGAAACCCTCGGACAGGGTAAAGCTTTCTTT | few | TRBJ1-1 | TRBV6-1 | TRBD1
CASSLEGYSAGELFF | TGCGCCAGCAGCTTGGAGGGCTACTCCGCCGGGGAGCTGTTTTTT | few | TRBJ2-2 | TRBV5-1 | .
CASSLLGTLYNEQFF | TGTGCCAGCAGCTTACTCGGGACCTTGTACAATGAGCAGTTCTTC | many | TRBJ2-1 | TRBV7-8 | .
CSARGLVRGGIYEQYF | TGCAGTGCTAGAGGGTTGGTACGAGGCGGGATTTACGAGCAGTACTTC | . | TRBJ2-7 | TRBV20-1 | .
CASSPPELRAQYF | TGTGCCAGCAGTCCCCCCGAGCTACGGGCCCAGTACTTC | many | TRBJ2-5 | TRBV28 | .
CASSEDLPKAETQYF | TGCGCCAGCAGTGAGGACTTACCAAAAGCCGAGACCCAGTACTTC | many | TRBJ2-5 | TRBV10-1 | .
CASSLEFLDTGELFF | TGTGCCAGCAGCTTAGAGTTTTTGGACACCGGGGAGCTGTTTTTT | . | TRBJ2-2 | TRBV13 | .
CSASRLFLTTDTQYF | TGCAGTGCTTCGCGACTCTTTCTCACCACAGATACGCAGTATTTT | many | TRBJ2-3 | TRBV20-1 | .
CASSPRDRASETQYF | TGTGCCAGCAGCCCCCGGGACAGGGCTTCGGAGACCCAGTACTTC | . | TRBJ2-5 | TRBV7-2 | TRBD1
CASSPRSGPLHF | TGTGCCAGCAGCCCCCGCAGTGGGCCCCTCCACTTT | . | TRBJ1-6 | TRBV7-6 | .
CASSLEKGSQRGVLTQYF | TGTGCCAGCAGCTTGGAGAAAGGATCCCAGCGGGGGGTTTTAACCCAGTACTTC | many | TRBJ2-5 | TRBV5-6 | TRBD2
CASSAGGPYNEQFF | TGCGCCAGCAGCGCTGGGGGGCCTTACAATGAGCAGTTCTTC | . | TRBJ2-1 | TRBV5-1 | .
CAITSDRDQETQYF | TGTGCCATCACGAGCGACAGGGACCAAGAGACCCAGTACTTC | . | TRBJ2-5 | TRBV10-3 | TRBD1
CASSLVRSSTDTQYF | TGCGCCAGCAGCTTGGTGCGGTCTAGCACAGATACGCAGTATTTT | many | TRBJ2-3 | TRBV5-1 | .
CATSWQGNEKLFF | TGTGCCACCTCTTGGCAGGGGAATGAAAAACTGTTTTTT | few | TRBJ1-4 | TRBV19 | .
CASSEEGTGGEQYF | TGTGCCAGCAGTGAAGAAGGGACAGGGGGCGAGCAGTACTTC | many | TRBJ2-7 | TRBV2 | TRBD1
CASSLDLNLDEQYF | TGTGCCAGCAGCTTAGATCTGAATTTGGACGAGCAGTACTTC | many | TRBJ2-7 | TRBV7-2 | .
CASSLLVGDRGSYEQYF | TGTGCCAGCAGTTTACTCGTCGGGGACAGGGGGTCCTACGAGCAGTACTTC | . | TRBJ2-7 | TRBV12-3/TRBV12-4 | TRBD1
CASSIRQGAYYGWGPEAFF | TGTGCCAGCAGTATTCGACAGGGGGCCTACTATGGGTGGGGCCCCGAAGCTTTCTTT | . | TRBJ1-1 | TRBV6-2/TRBV6-3 | TRBD1